The 7 T cell receptor beta chains below were found in one sample sequenced in a study of blood T cells in healthy people across ages. Combining a sample-barcoded 5' primer with a J-beta primer mix, a second PCR ran for roughly 7 to 12 cycles. TCRdb called the 5' RACE reads again in MiXCR, with one record for every CDR3 protein. The sample shows roughly 500,000 distinct CDR3 sequences, roughly a quarter of them seen only once. The sequenced sample was blood. The receptors were sampled from a woman in her seventies in good health.

The chain combines TRBV7-9 with TRBJ2-1; 10 bases agree with TRBD1. Losses at the gene ends were 0 bases for V and 8 bases for J; bases not matched to a gene: 10. CDR1 is SEHNR and CDR2 is FQNEAQ in the germline V gene (reference sequence). The CDR3 extends over 17 amino acids. This CDR3 is CASSLAGGGQGWYEQFF. Here the CDR3 DNA reads TGTGCCAGCAGCTTAGCAGGGGGGGGACAGGGGTGGTATGAGCAGTTCTTC.

This sequence joins TRBV7-7 and TRBJ2-2; 7 bases map to TRBD1. Germline loops: CDR1 SSHAT, CDR2 FNYEAQ (reference sequence). Trimming removed 5 bases from V and 5 bases from J; junction bases left unmatched: 8. CDR3 length: 15 residues. CDR3 DNA: TGTGCCAGCAGCCTATCGACAGGGCTGACCGGGGAGCTGTTTTTT. Translated: CASSLSTGLTGELFF.

V gene TRBV7-9 combines with J gene TRBJ2-4; D gene uncertain. Germline loops: CDR1 SEHNR, CDR2 FQNEAQ (reference sequence). There are 13 residues in the CDR3. CDR3 sequence (DNA): TGTGTCACCAAAGATGGGGCCAAAAACATTCAGTACTTC. It translates to CVTKDGAKNIQYF.

The chain employs TRBV10-3 and TRBJ1-1; D unresolved. The CDR3 length is 13 residues. Deletions cut 4 bases from V and 4 bases from J, with 10 bases between. Germline assignment: CDR1 ENHRY and CDR2 SYGVKD. CDR3 sequence: CAISGGFPTEAFF. The CDR3, as DNA: TGTGCCATCAGTGGTGGGTTTCCCACTGAAGCTTTCTTT.

V gene TRBV27 combines with J gene TRBJ1-1, with 7 nucleotides matching TRBD1. This CDR3 contains 13 residues. Trimming took 5 bases from V and 6 from J; bases not matched to a gene: 6. CDR1 is MNHEY, CDR2 SMNVEV, per germline (reference sequence). CDR3 DNA: TGTGCCAGCAGTAACAGGGGCGGCGCTGAAGCTTTCTTT. Translating it yields CASSNRGGAEAFF.

The V call is TRBV4-2, the J call TRBJ2-5; TRBD2 aligns across 7 bases. Per the germline V gene, CDR1 is LGHNA and CDR2 is YNFKEQ. The trim removed 4 bases at V and 3 bases at J, leaving 8 bases unmatched. The CDR3 extends over 15 amino acids. For the CDR3, the DNA is TGTGCCAGCAGCCCGGAAGCGGGGAGAGAAGAGACCCAGTACTTC. Residues: CASSPEAGREETQYF.

This clonotype has only a few counts. The chain carries TRBV12-5 and TRBJ1-1; possible D gene TRBD1, 6 bases. The CDR3 spans 16 residues. Germline V gene data show CDR1 as LGHNT and CDR2 as FRNRAP. V lost 6 bases and J 4 bases, leaving 21 bases between the germline ends. Written as DNA, the CDR3 is TGTGCTAGTGGGACCGGGACACCCCGGGGAAGCACTGAAGCTTTCTTT. It encodes CASGTGTPRGSTEAFF.